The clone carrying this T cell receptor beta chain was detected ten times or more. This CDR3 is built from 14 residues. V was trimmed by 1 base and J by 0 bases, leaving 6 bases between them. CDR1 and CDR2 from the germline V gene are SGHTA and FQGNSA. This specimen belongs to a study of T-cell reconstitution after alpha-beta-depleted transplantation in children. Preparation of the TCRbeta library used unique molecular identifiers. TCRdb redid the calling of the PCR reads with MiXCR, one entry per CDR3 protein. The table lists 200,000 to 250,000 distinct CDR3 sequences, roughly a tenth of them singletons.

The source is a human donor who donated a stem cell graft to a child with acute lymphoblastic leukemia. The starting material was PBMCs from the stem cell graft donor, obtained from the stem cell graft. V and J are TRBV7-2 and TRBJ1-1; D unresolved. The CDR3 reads CASSLGLMNTEAFF. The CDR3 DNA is TGTGCCAGCAGCTTAGGACTGATGAACACTGAAGCTTTCTTT. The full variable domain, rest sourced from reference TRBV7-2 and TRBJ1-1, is GAGVSQSPSNKVTEKGKDVELRCDPISGHTALYWYRQSLGQGLEFLIYFQGNSAPDKSGLPSDRFSAERTGGSVSTLTIQRTQQEDSAVYLCASSLGLMNTEAFFGQGTRLTVV.